These 30 T cell receptor beta chains were all obtained from the same sample, sequenced in a study of cytomegalovirus exposure and HLA in healthy donors. Use of 60 Vbeta and 13 Jbeta primers characterized the PCR. The method was immunoSEQ multiplex PCR; TCRdb's version includes in-frame clones alone and lacks a portion of them. The table includes under 200,000 clones, roughly 84% detected once. The material sequenced was PBMCs. The receptors derive from a man aged 30 to 39 in good health and CMV-seropositive.

The chain recombines TRBV19 with TRBJ1-2; D perhaps matches TRBD1 (5 bases). This CDR3 is 15 amino acids long. Germline V gene data show CDR1 as LNHDA and CDR2 as SQIVND (reference sequence). The V gene lost 3 bases and the J gene lost 4 bases, with 15 bases spanning the gap. The CDR3 loop is CASSIWMGGGYGYTF. The CDR3 DNA is TGTGCCAGTAGTATTTGGATGGGCGGGGGCTATGGCTACACCTTC.

This chain uses TRBV19 with TRBJ2-1, with 10 bases that match TRBD2. Trimming removed 5 bases from V and 15 bases from J; junction bases left unmatched: 7. Germline CDR1 and CDR2: LNHDA and SQIVND (reference sequence). This CDR3 is built from 12 residues. The CDR3 reads CASSAPSGRLFF. CDR3 nucleotide sequence: TGTGCCAGTAGTGCCCCTAGCGGGAGACTGTTCTTC.

This clone was recorded a few times. The chain joins TRBV2 to TRBJ1-1; 8 bases match TRBD1. From germline, CDR1 is SNHLY and CDR2 FYNNEI. Trimming took 6 bases from V and 1 from J; bases not matched to a gene: 1. This CDR3 spans 13 amino acids. In DNA form, the CDR3 reads TGTGCCAGCAGGGGACAGGCGAACACTGAAGCTTTCTTT. Amino acid sequence: CASRGQANTEAFF.

About this clone itself: This same CDR3 is encoded by further DNA sequences in the sample. The rearrangement joins TRBV4-3 to TRBJ2-5; D uncertain. The CDR3 spans 14 residues. CDR1 LGHNA and CDR2 YSLEER come from the germline V gene. V was cut by 1 base and J by 3 bases, with 9 bases left in between. The CDR3 spells CASSQGAGKETQYF. CDR3 bases: TGCGCCAGCAGCCAAGGGGCAGGAAAAGAGACCCAGTACTTC.

This clone has just one count. The chain combines TRBV7-9 with TRBJ2-5; a possible D gene is TRBD2 (5 bases). Germline CDR1 SEHNR, CDR2 FQNEAQ (reference sequence). The CDR3 length is 17 residues. Trimming removed 3 bases from V and 3 bases from J, with 20 bases in between. Here the CDR3 DNA reads TGTGCCAGCAGCTTTGGAGGCGCCCGGGGTTCTGAAGAGACCCAGTACTTC. Residues: CASSFGGARGSEETQYF.

This clone was observed a handful of times. This chain links TRBV4-3 with TRBJ2-1; 7 bases match TRBD2. The CDR3 is 17 residues long. Germline V gives CDR1 LGHNA, CDR2 YSLEER. Trimming at V came to 1 base and at J to 4 bases, leaving 10 bases not matched to a gene. The CDR3 DNA follows: TGCGCCAGCAGCCAAGCGGTGAGGCGGGAGCTTTACAATGAGCAGTTCTTC. Encoded protein: CASSQAVRRELYNEQFF.

The chain joins TRBV6-6 to TRBJ1-2; D is ambiguous. Trimming pared 2 bases from V and 4 bases from J, leaving 11 bases between. CDR3 length: 14 amino acids. Looked up from germline, CDR1 is MNHNY and CDR2 is SVGAGI (reference sequence). CDR3 DNA sequence: TGTGCCAGCAGTTACGGTACAGAACTCTATGGCTACACCTTC. It translates to CASSYGTELYGYTF.

This clone occurred once. This rearrangement joins TRBV7-2 to TRBJ2-7, with 11 bases fitting TRBD2. J was trimmed by 7 bases and V by 5 bases; bases with no gene match: 7. This CDR3 is 14 amino acids long. Germline lookup yields CDR1 SGHTA and CDR2 FQGNSA. CDR3 in amino acids: CASSVSGREKEQYF. The CDR3 DNA is TGTGCCAGCAGCGTTAGCGGGAGGGAGAAAGAGCAGTACTTC.

This clone has only one observation. This sequence joins TRBV11-3 and TRBJ2-1; 8 bases agree with TRBD1. Per germline, CDR1 SGHNT and CDR2 YENEEA. The CDR3 totals 16 residues. The V and J ends lost 5 bases and 9 bases, in that order; junction bases with no gene match: 15. The CDR3 region is CASSLYAQGAGGEQFF. Written as DNA, the CDR3 is TGTGCCAGCAGCCTTTATGCTCAGGGGGCGGGTGGTGAGCAGTTCTTC.

This rearrangement joins TRBV15 to TRBJ2-5; 9 nucleotides match TRBD2. Germline values: CDR1 LNHNV, CDR2 YYDKDF (reference sequence). The CDR3 is 15 amino acids. Trimming cost V 0 bases and J 5 bases; bases outside gene matches: 4. For the CDR3, the DNA is TGTGCCACCAGCAGAGATCCTAGCGGGGCGGAGACCCAGTACTTC. Protein product: CATSRDPSGAETQYF. The entire variable domain, with the rest obtained from reference TRBV15 and TRBJ2-5, is as follows: DAMVIQNPRYQVTQFGKPVTLSCSQTLNHNVMYWYQQKSSQAPKLLFHYYDKDFNNEADTPDNFQSRRPNTSFCFLDIRSPGLGDTAMYLCATSRDPSGAETQYFGPGTRLLVL.

The rearrangement links TRBV27 to TRBJ1-3; D may be TRBD1 (6 bases). The CDR3 has 15 amino acids. V lost 5 bases, J lost 1 base, and 12 bases lay in between. Looked up from germline, CDR1 is MNHEY and CDR2 is SMNVEV (reference sequence). CDR3 protein: CASSKDRRSGNTIYF. In DNA form, the CDR3 reads TGTGCCAGCAGTAAAGACAGGAGATCTGGAAACACCATATATTTT.

This clone has a handful of counts. The chain has TRBV4-1 and TRBJ1-4; D is possibly TRBD1 (6 bases). CDR1 is MGHRA, CDR2 YSYEKL, per germline. The CDR3 length is 16 residues. V was clipped by 0 bases and J by 8 bases, with 16 bases between them. In DNA form, the CDR3 reads TGCGCCAGCAGCCAAGATGCGGGCAGGGGATCGGAAAAACTGTTTTTT. Its protein is CASSQDAGRGSEKLFF.

The chain combines TRBV7-8 with TRBJ2-1; a weak D match, TRBD2 (6 bases). The CDR3 is 15 amino acids. V lost 7 bases to trimming and J lost 5 bases, with 18 bases between them. The germline gives CDR1 SGHVS, CDR2 FQNEAQ. The CDR3 nucleotides are TGTGCCAGCATCCCGTGGGGGAGGACTAACAATGAGCAGTTCTTC. As protein: CASIPWGRTNNEQFF.

V usage is TRBV4-2 and J usage is TRBJ2-2; TRBD2 aligns across 9 bases. This CDR3 has 16 amino acids. The V gene end was trimmed by 0 bases and the J gene end by 6 bases; junction bases not matched to a gene: 5. Germline assignment: CDR1 LGHNA and CDR2 YNFKEQ. The CDR3 protein is CASSQDLAGASGELFF. The CDR3, as DNA: TGTGCCAGCAGCCAAGATTTAGCGGGAGCGTCCGGGGAGCTGTTTTTT.

V gene TRBV18 combines with J gene TRBJ2-7; possible D gene TRBD1, 6 bases. The V gene's germline CDR1 is KGHSH and CDR2 LQKENI. The CDR3 covers 15 residues. V shed 3 bases and J shed 1 base, with 13 bases lying between them. The CDR3 protein is CASSPQGLNSYEQYV. The CDR3, as DNA: TGTGCCAGCTCACCGCAGGGGCTAAATTCCTACGAGCAGTACGTC.

The count of this clone is one. The chain couples TRBV11-1 to TRBJ1-1; 8 bases agree with TRBD1. Trimming removed 2 bases from V and 4 bases from J; junction bases left unmatched: 3. This CDR3 has 14 residues. Germline values: CDR1 SGHAT, CDR2 FQDESV (reference sequence). The CDR3 protein is CASSLSQGATEAFF. The CDR3 DNA is TGTGCCAGCAGCTTAAGCCAGGGGGCCACTGAAGCTTTCTTT.

This chain joins TRBV4-3 and TRBJ1-4, with 8 bases identical to TRBD1. The germline V gene has CDR1 LGHNA and CDR2 YSLEER. The length of the CDR3 is 18 residues. The ends lost 1 base at V and 1 base at J; junction bases unmatched: 8. CDR3 nucleotide sequence: TGCGCCAGCAGCCAAGGGGGCAGGGGGCCAAGAACTAATGAAAAACTGTTTTTT. This translates into CASSQGGRGPRTNEKLFF.

The V and J genes are TRBV19 and TRBJ1-4, with a possible D match to TRBD1 (5 bases). Trimming left V 3 bases short and J 2 bases short, with 16 bases between. The CDR3 loop spans 17 amino acids. CDR1 LNHDA and CDR2 SQIVND come from the germline V gene (reference sequence). The CDR3 DNA sequence: TGTGCCAGTAGTATCCCACAGGCCATGGCGACTAATGAAAAACTGTTTTTT. Translated: CASSIPQAMATNEKLFF.

The chain has TRBV10-3 and TRBJ1-1; D gene unclear. CDR1 and CDR2 from the germline V gene are ENHRY and SYGVKD. This CDR3 comprises 14 residues. V gave up 3 bases and J gave up 1 base, with 9 bases separating them. In DNA form, the CDR3 reads TGTGCCATCAGTGAACCCCGACAGAACACTGAAGCTTTCTTT. Its translation is CAISEPRQNTEAFF.

The chain recombines TRBV11-1 with TRBJ2-1, with 9 bases that match TRBD2. The junction had 9 bases not matched to a gene; V was cut back by 5 bases and J by 1 base. Germline assignment: CDR1 SGHAT and CDR2 FQDESV (reference sequence). This CDR3 has 17 amino acids. CDR3 loop: CASSRTLTSGSYNEQFF. The DNA of the CDR3 is TGTGCCAGCAGCCGTACACTGACTAGCGGATCCTACAATGAGCAGTTCTTC.

The chain has TRBV19 and TRBJ2-7, with D perhaps matching TRBD1 (6 bases). The CDR3 length is 15 residues. Trimming took off 5 bases at V and 0 bases at J, with 14 bases between the two ends. Germline values: CDR1 LNHDA, CDR2 SQIVND (reference sequence). CDR3 in amino acids: CASSPIQGHSYEQYF. The CDR3 DNA follows: TGTGCCAGTAGTCCAATACAGGGCCACTCCTACGAGCAGTACTTC. Combining the CDR3 with reference TRBV19 and TRBJ2-7 gives the whole variable domain DGGITQSPKYLFRKEGQNVTLSCEQNLNHDAMYWYRQDPGQGLRLIYYSQIVNDFQKGDIAEGYSVSREKKESFPLTVTSAQKNPTAFYLCASSPIQGHSYEQYFGPGTRLTVT.

The genes are TRBV19 and TRBJ2-1; possible D gene TRBD1, 6 bases. Germline V gene lookup returns CDR1 LNHDA and CDR2 SQIVND (reference sequence). The CDR3 is 13 residues long. V dropped 5 bases and J dropped 10 bases, with 15 bases sitting between them. The CDR3 nucleotides read TGTGCCAGTAGTCAGTGGGACAAGATAGAGCAGTTCTTC. Amino acids: CASSQWDKIEQFF. The variable domain in full, with the rest retrieved from reference TRBV19 and TRBJ2-1, is DGGITQSPKYLFRKEGQNVTLSCEQNLNHDAMYWYRQDPGQGLRLIYYSQIVNDFQKGDIAEGYSVSREKKESFPLTVTSAQKNPTAFYLCASSQWDKIEQFFGPGTRLTVL.

The chain employs TRBV7-2 and TRBJ2-5; a possible D gene is TRBD1 (6 bases). The CDR3 covers 14 residues. Germline lookup yields CDR1 SGHTA and CDR2 FQGNSA. The V end lost 3 bases, the J end lost 3 bases, and 11 bases lay between the germline ends. The CDR3 loop is CASSFRDIEETQYF. The CDR3 coding sequence is TGTGCCAGCAGCTTTCGGGACATAGAAGAGACCCAGTACTTC.

The chain links TRBV4-1 to TRBJ1-5, with D maybe TRBD1 (5 bases). This CDR3 has 15 residues. Germline values: CDR1 MGHRA, CDR2 YSYEKL. The ends were cut back, 3 bases at V and 4 bases at J, with 13 bases in the middle. This chain's CDR3 is CASSQYQGVNQPQHF. The CDR3, as DNA: TGCGCCAGCAGCCAGTATCAGGGTGTAAATCAGCCCCAGCATTTT.

V is TRBV6-5 and J is TRBJ1-2; D is uncertain. The CDR3 totals 14 residues. CDR1 is MNHEY, CDR2 SVGAGI, per germline. The V end lost 7 bases, the J end lost 4 bases, and 16 bases lay between the germline ends. CDR3 DNA sequence: TGTGCCAGCACCCATGGGTTCGGGGTCTATGGCTACACCTTC. Translating gives CASTHGFGVYGYTF.

The chain combines TRBV5-6 with TRBJ2-3; 13 bases are shared with TRBD2. CDR3 size: 19 residues. Germline V lookup: CDR1 SGHDT, CDR2 YYEEEE. V lost 2 bases to trimming and J lost 2 bases; unmatched junction nucleotides: 11. The CDR3 nucleotides are TGTGCCAGCAGCTTCCGGACTAGCGGGAGTTCTCCAAACACAGATACGCAGTATTTT. Protein sequence: CASSFRTSGSSPNTDTQYF. The variable domain in full, with the rest retrieved from reference TRBV5-6 and TRBJ2-3, is DAGVTQSPTHLIKTRGQQVTLRCSPKSGHDTVSWYQQALGQGPQFIFQYYEEEERQRGNFPDRFSGHQFPNYSSELNVNALLLGDSALYLCASSFRTSGSSPNTDTQYFGPGTRLTVL.

The gene calls are TRBV11-3 and TRBJ2-5; 7 nucleotides line up with TRBD2. The J segment lost 2 bases and the V segment lost 3 bases, leaving 9 bases of the junction unmatched. This CDR3 region has 16 residues. Germline values: CDR1 SGHNT, CDR2 YENEEA. CDR3 sequence (DNA): TGTGCCAGCAGCTTTACCGGGCTCGGGGGGCAAGAGACCCAGTACTTC. This gives the protein CASSFTGLGGQETQYF.

The chain joins TRBV29-1 to TRBJ2-7; D remains unclear. The CDR3 spans 10 residues. V shed 8 bases and J shed 3 bases, with 8 bases lying between them. CDR1 and CDR2 (germline): SQVTM, ANQGSEA. DNA for the CDR3: TGCAGCACCGAGGACTACGAGCAGTACGTC. Translation gives CSTEDYEQYV.

The V call is TRBV9, the J call TRBJ1-3, with 10 positions matching TRBD1. The length of the CDR3 is 15 residues. CDR1 is SGDLS and CDR2 is YYNGEE in the germline V gene. V trimming: 3 bases; J trimming: 3 bases; junction bases outside the gene matches: 3. As DNA, the CDR3 is TGTGCCAGCAGCGAGACAGGGGGCGATGGAAACACCATATATTTT. It is translated as CASSETGGDGNTIYF.

CDR3 sequence: CAISRFTGQTNYGYTF. CDR3 sequence (DNA): TGTGCCATCAGCCGGTTTACAGGCCAGACTAACTATGGCTACACCTTC. V usage is TRBV10-3 and J usage is TRBJ1-2, with D possibly being TRBD1 (5 bases). The CDR3 is made up of 16 amino acids. V lost 6 bases and J 0 bases, leaving 17 bases between the germline ends. CDR1 is ENHRY and CDR2 is SYGVKD in the germline V gene.